One sample yielded the 23 T cell receptor beta chains listed below, sequenced in a study of blood T cell repertoires in COVID-19. Assay: immunoSEQ multiplex PCR; the TCRdb copy retains only in-frame clones and omits some. The data show 200,000 to 300,000 clones, roughly 86% seen once. Material: peripheral blood. The receptor set was obtained from a human donor in a cohort sampled during active COVID-19.

V usage is TRBV7-2 and J usage is TRBJ2-7, with D tentatively TRBD2 (6 bases). The germline V and J ends were trimmed by 1 base and 5 bases, with 12 bases remaining between them. Germline-derived CDR1 and CDR2 are SGHTA and FQGNSA. The CDR3 covers 14 residues. The CDR3 loop reads CASSLESRGNEQYF. The CDR3 DNA sequence: TGTGCCAGCAGCTTAGAGTCTCGGGGGAACGAGCAGTACTTC.

This chain connects TRBV6-5 to TRBJ1-3; a possible D gene is TRBD1 (5 bases). CDR1 is MNHEY and CDR2 is SVGAGI in the germline V gene. Between the trimmed V and J ends, which lost 0 bases and 5 bases, there was a span of 14 bases. CDR3 length: 16 residues. The CDR3 here is CASSYSREGLRNTIYF. The CDR3 DNA follows: TGTGCCAGCAGTTACTCCAGGGAAGGATTAAGAAACACCATATATTTT.

This clone was detected once. The rearrangement uses TRBV11-2 and TRBJ2-7; TRBD2 matches 9 bases. Germline lookup yields CDR1 SGHAT and CDR2 FQNNGV. V lost 1 base to trimming and J lost 2 bases; unmatched junction nucleotides: 12. The CDR3 spans 18 residues. CDR3 bases: TGTGCCAGCAGCTTAGTTAGGGGACTAGCCTACGCAACCTACGAGCAGTACTTC. Protein sequence: CASSLVRGLAYATYEQYF.

This clone was found once. This chain links TRBV6-5 with TRBJ1-2, with 8 bases identical to TRBD1. Trimming removed 6 bases from V and 4 bases from J; junction bases left unmatched: 10. The CDR3 contains 15 residues. CDR1 is MNHEY and CDR2 is SVGAGI in the germline V gene. The CDR3 loop reads CASSFSGGVGYGYTF. In DNA form, the CDR3 reads TGTGCCAGCAGCTTTTCAGGGGGCGTAGGCTATGGCTACACCTTC.

The rearrangement links TRBV9 to TRBJ1-4, with D perhaps TRBD1 (6 bases). The CDR3 is made up of 15 amino acids. Trimming cost V 0 bases and J 5 bases, with 11 bases left between them. CDR1 SGDLS and CDR2 YYNGEE come from the germline V gene. The CDR3 protein is CASSVGIGGNEKLFF. In nucleotides, the CDR3 is TGTGCCAGCAGCGTAGGGATAGGGGGAAATGAAAAACTGTTTTTT.

This chain's CDR3 is CASSLVWYGQNTEAFF. Here the CDR3 DNA reads TGTGCCAGCAGCTTGGTTTGGTACGGACAGAACACTGAAGCTTTCTTT. This chain uses TRBV5-5 with TRBJ1-1; possible D gene TRBD1, 5 bases. The CDR3 sequence is 16 residues long. Germline CDR1 is SGHKS and CDR2 is YYEKEE (reference sequence). Trimming left V 0 bases short and J 1 base short, with 13 bases between.

This rearrangement joins TRBV12-3 or TRBV12-4 to TRBJ1-5; D not certain. The V gene lost 7 bases and the J gene lost 4 bases, with 11 bases spanning the gap. This CDR3 is 13 amino acids long. The DNA for the CDR3 is TGTGCCAGCAACAGTCCGGGGAATCAGCCCCAGCATTTT. Amino acids: CASNSPGNQPQHF.

The V gene is TRBV3-1 (or the pseudogene TRBV3-2), the J gene TRBJ2-7, with 11 bases that match TRBD2. The CDR3 extends over 16 amino acids. Trimming took 3 bases from V and 2 from J; bases not matched to a gene: 6. Germline V lookup: CDR1 LGHDT, CDR2 YNNKEL (reference sequence). The CDR3 DNA reads as TGTGCCAGCAGCCACGACTTAGCGGGAGGGCCCTACGAGCAGTACTTC. Translation: CASSHDLAGGPYEQYF.

V is TRBV28 and J is TRBJ1-2; possible D gene TRBD1, 6 bases. Trimming removed 8 bases at V and 1 base at J, with 14 bases between. There are 14 residues in the CDR3. Germline CDR1 is MDHEN and CDR2 is SYDVKM. CDR3 amino acids: CASGMGHSNYGYTF. The DNA of the CDR3 is TGTGCCAGCGGTATGGGACATAGTAACTATGGCTACACCTTC.

The gene calls are TRBV27 and TRBJ2-7; the D gene is possibly TRBD2 (5 bases). The CDR3 is 15 amino acids. Looked up from germline, CDR1 is MNHEY and CDR2 is SMNVEV (reference sequence). V was clipped by 4 bases and J by 2 bases, with 15 bases between them. CDR3 DNA sequence: TGTGCCAGCAGTTCGGCGGGCCGATCCCCCTACGAGCAGTACTTC. This encodes CASSSAGRSPYEQYF.

The DNA of the CDR3 is TGTGCCAGCAGCCTCACGGGGATTAATGAAAAACTGTTTTTT. It yields the protein CASSLTGINEKLFF. This chain joins TRBV2 and TRBJ1-4; no firm D call. This CDR3 has 14 residues. The V and J ends lost 6 bases and 4 bases respectively, with 12 bases between them. Germline V gives CDR1 SNHLY, CDR2 FYNNEI.

The chain joins TRBV27 to TRBJ1-5, with 11 bases that match TRBD1. This CDR3 is 15 amino acids long. Germline CDR1 is MNHEY and CDR2 is SMNVEV (reference sequence). J was trimmed by 4 bases and V by 6 bases; bases with no gene match: 5. In DNA, the CDR3 is TGTGCCAGCAGACCCGGGACAGGGGGTAATCAGCCCCAGCATTTT. Translating it yields CASRPGTGGNQPQHF.

This clone was counted a single time. The J gene is TRBJ2-1, the V gene TRBV5-6; the match to TRBD2 covers 11 bases. This CDR3 is 14 amino acids long. J was trimmed by 10 bases and V by 1 base; bases with no gene match: 4. Germline loops: CDR1 SGHDT, CDR2 YYEEEE. The CDR3 region is CASSLIAGGQEQFF. CDR3 coding DNA: TGTGCCAGCAGCTTGATAGCGGGGGGGCAGGAGCAGTTCTTC.

The gene calls are TRBV30 and TRBJ1-2, with TRBD1 identical over 7 bases. With 3 bases clipped from V and 3 bases from J, the junction kept 4 bases outside the gene matches. The CDR3 has 13 residues. The V gene's germline CDR1 is GTSNPN and CDR2 SVGIG (reference sequence). The CDR3 DNA sequence: TGTGCCTGGAGGGAAACAGGGGACTATGGCTACACCTTC. Amino acid sequence: CAWRETGDYGYTF.

The V gene is TRBV5-4, the J gene TRBJ2-3; the D gene is possibly TRBD2 (6 bases). V lost 2 bases and J lost 4, with 11 bases in between. Germline V lookup: CDR1 SGHNT, CDR2 YYREEE (reference sequence). CDR3 size: 14 residues. CDR3: CASSFDGGADTQYF. The CDR3 coding sequence is TGTGCCAGCAGCTTCGACGGGGGTGCAGATACGCAGTATTTT.

This clone was detected once. The V and J genes are TRBV25-1 and TRBJ2-1, with 13 bases fitting TRBD2. Losses at the gene ends were 5 bases for V and 3 bases for J; bases not matched to a gene: 10. Per the germline V gene, CDR1 is MGHDK and CDR2 is SYGVNS. CDR3 length: 18 amino acids. Written as DNA, the CDR3 is TGTGCCAGCAGTCCGGGACTAGCGGGGAATCATCACTACAATGAGCAGTTCTTC. Its translation: CASSPGLAGNHHYNEQFF.

This clone has just one count. The chain employs TRBV30 and TRBJ2-7; TRBD1 might be the D (6 bases). V shed 5 bases and J shed 2 bases, with 13 bases lying between them. Germline V gene data show CDR1 as GTSNPN and CDR2 as SVGIG (reference sequence). CDR3 length: 13 amino acids. The CDR3 DNA reads TGTGCCTGGTCTGGGGGCGGCCCCTACGAGCAGTACTTC. It encodes CAWSGGGPYEQYF.

The chain's CDR3 is CASSGTHSYEQYF. In DNA form, the CDR3 reads TGTGCCAGCAGTGGAACACACTCCTACGAGCAGTACTTC. This chain uses TRBV2 with TRBJ2-7; no clear D. CDR3 length: 13 residues. V was clipped by 4 bases and J by 0 bases, with 7 bases between them. Germline CDR1 and CDR2: SNHLY and FYNNEI. The whole variable domain, remainder taken from reference TRBV2 and TRBJ2-7, is EPEVTQTPSHQVTQMGQEVILRCVPISNHLYFYWYRQILGQKVEFLVSFYNNEISEKSEIFDDQFSVERPDGSNFTLKIRSTKLEDSAMYFCASSGTHSYEQYFGPGTRLTVT.

The chain links TRBV15 to TRBJ2-7; 9 bases map to TRBD2. CDR1 is LNHNV, CDR2 YYDKDF, per germline (reference sequence). The CDR3 runs to 19 residues. J gave up 3 bases and V 5 bases, and 20 bases lay outside the gene matches. The DNA of the CDR3 is TGTGCCACCAGCCGTACTAAATCTAGCGGGAAGGGCCGCTTCTACGAGCAGTACTTC. It encodes CATSRTKSSGKGRFYEQYF. Filled out from reference TRBV15 and TRBJ2-7, the complete variable domain reads DAMVIQNPRYQVTQFGKPVTLSCSQTLNHNVMYWYQQKSSQAPKLLFHYYDKDFNNEADTPDNFQSRRPNTSFCFLDIRSPGLGDTAMYLCATSRTKSSGKGRFYEQYFGPGTRLTVT.

V usage is TRBV9 and J usage is TRBJ1-3; D gene uncertain. CDR1 and CDR2 from the germline V gene are SGDLS and YYNGEE. The CDR3 extends over 16 amino acids. The V end lost 4 bases, the J end lost 4 bases, and 18 bases lay between the germline ends. For the CDR3, the DNA is TGTGCCAGCAGCCCTGTTACAGATCTTCTCGGAAACACCATATATTTT. This gives the protein CASSPVTDLLGNTIYF.

This chain joins TRBV19 and TRBJ1-1; 9 nucleotides match TRBD1. The CDR3 is 16 residues long. The V gene's germline CDR1 is LNHDA and CDR2 SQIVND (reference sequence). Trimming cost V 7 bases and J 7 bases; bases outside gene matches: 16. The CDR3 coding sequence is TGTGCCAGTAAAGGCGGACAGGGGAAGGTGGATGGTGAAGCTTTCTTT. The encoded protein is CASKGGQGKVDGEAFF. Drawing the rest from reference TRBV19 and TRBJ1-1, the complete variable domain is DGGITQSPKYLFRKEGQNVTLSCEQNLNHDAMYWYRQDPGQGLRLIYYSQIVNDFQKGDIAEGYSVSREKKESFPLTVTSAQKNPTAFYLCASKGGQGKVDGEAFFGQGTRLTVV.

A note on this clone: The same CDR3 is also encoded by other DNA sequences in this sample. The chain is built from TRBV6-5 and TRBJ2-7, with D maybe TRBD1 (5 bases). Germline V gene sequence: CDR1 MNHEY, CDR2 SVGAGI. Trimming took 5 bases from V and 4 from J, leaving 9 bases between them. The CDR3 runs to 12 residues. The CDR3 DNA sequence: TGTGCCAGCAGTCCCCAGGGATACGAGCAGTACTTC. This encodes CASSPQGYEQYF.

This clone turned up a few times. The V call is TRBV11-2, the J call TRBJ1-5; 9 positions match TRBD1. This CDR3 has 16 amino acids. V was clipped by 5 bases and J by 2 bases; unmatched bases: 7. CDR1 SGHAT and CDR2 FQNNGV come from the germline V gene. The CDR3 coding sequence is TGTGCCAGCAGCCTGACGGACAGGGGTGGCAATCAGCCCCAGCATTTT. It codes for CASSLTDRGGNQPQHF.